This TCR beta chain was identified in a study of shared clonotypes between healthy human individuals. Germline V gives CDR1 SGHTA, CDR2 FQGTGA. CDR3 size: 13 residues. V lost 3 bases to trimming and J lost 3 bases, with 9 bases between them. In the source study's methods: Owing to the provision of junction-only sequences devoid of quality scores by immunoSEQ, filtering differed. Some clones are missing from TCRdb's copy, which holds only in-frame ones; the method was immunoSEQ multiplex PCR. Clonal size and the V and J genes are those of that table, whereas D and trimming came from the DNA. The table records 500,000 to 650,000 clones, just over 75% of them present only once.

The material sequenced was PBMCs. The rearrangement uses TRBV7-3 and TRBJ2-7; D is unclear. The origin of this receptor is a woman between 40 and 50 years old in good health. Some clones in this sample may be carry-over from other donors' samples. The CDR3 coding sequence is TGTGCCAGCAGCTTGGACGGCAACTACGAGCAGTACTTC. Its translation is CASSLDGNYEQYF.